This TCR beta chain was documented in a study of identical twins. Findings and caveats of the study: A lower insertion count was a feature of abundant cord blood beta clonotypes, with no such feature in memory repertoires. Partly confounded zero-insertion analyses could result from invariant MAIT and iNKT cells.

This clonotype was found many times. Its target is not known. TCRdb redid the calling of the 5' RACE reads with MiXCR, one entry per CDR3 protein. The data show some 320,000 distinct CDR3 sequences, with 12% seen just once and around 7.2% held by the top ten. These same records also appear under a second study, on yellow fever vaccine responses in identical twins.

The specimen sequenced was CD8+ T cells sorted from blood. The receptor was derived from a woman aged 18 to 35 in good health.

CDR3 in amino acids: CASSLRRGAGHITNLNEQFF. The CDR3 DNA reads TGTGCCAGCAGCTTAAGGCGAGGGGCAGGGCACATTACGAACCTCAATGAGCAGTTCTTC. The chain employs TRBV7-6 and TRBJ2-1; D is possibly TRBD1 or TRBD2 (5 bases each). This CDR3 comprises 20 residues. The germline CDR1 and CDR2 sequences are SGHVS and FNYEAQ. V shed 2 bases and J shed 6 bases, with 29 bases lying between them.